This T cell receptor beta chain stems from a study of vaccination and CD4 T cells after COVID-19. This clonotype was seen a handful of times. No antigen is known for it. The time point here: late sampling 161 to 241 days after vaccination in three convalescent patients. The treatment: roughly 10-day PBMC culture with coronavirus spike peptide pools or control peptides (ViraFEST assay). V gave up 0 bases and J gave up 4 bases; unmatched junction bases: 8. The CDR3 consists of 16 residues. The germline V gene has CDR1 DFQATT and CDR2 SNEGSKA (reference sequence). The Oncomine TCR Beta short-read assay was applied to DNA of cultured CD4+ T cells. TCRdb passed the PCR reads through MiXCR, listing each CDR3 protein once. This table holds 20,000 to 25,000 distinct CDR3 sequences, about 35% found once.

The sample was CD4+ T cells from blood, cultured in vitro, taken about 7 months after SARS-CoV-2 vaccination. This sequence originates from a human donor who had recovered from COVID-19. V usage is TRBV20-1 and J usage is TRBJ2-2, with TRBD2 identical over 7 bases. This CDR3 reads CSARDLSREVTGELFF. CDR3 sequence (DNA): TGCAGTGCTAGAGATTTAAGCCGGGAGGTCACCGGGGAGCTGTTTTTT.